This TCR beta chain stems from a study of blood T cell repertoires in COVID-19 (TCRdb year 2020). Study-wide context: Samples from collaborators originated in the United States, Italy and Spain and spanned both the acute and convalescent phases of COVID-19. Where available, HLA class I and class II types were taken from metadata supplied by the sample provider and were not determined by assay-based typing. Samples were obtained from the ongoing ImmuneRACE study (first 160 participants) and from 950 to 1,500 subjects provided by 6 global collaborators. The repertoires were made available in a free public database intended to serve as a resource for research on the immune response to SARS-CoV-2. The dataset comprised deeply sampled blood TCRbeta repertoires from subjects exposed to, actively infected with, or recovered from COVID-19. The material from the prospective study consisted of cDNA or gDNA derived from T cells, B-cell-depleted T cells, or PBMCs. Sample metadata almost always included a de-identified subject ID, COVID-19 status, age in years and sex.

The immunoSEQ Assay, a bias-controlled multiplex PCR, was used to amplify TCRbeta CDR3 regions from genomic DNA. The paper's processing steps were these. The number of nucleated cells in each sample was estimated from the amplification of reference gene primers within the assay. To quantify the absolute abundance of each unique TCRbeta CDR3 rearrangement, sequence reads were collapsed and filtered. Productive Simpson clonality was computed per sample as the square root of Simpson's diversity index over productive rearrangements. This is the immuneACCESS table as TCRdb keeps it, with only in-frame sequences that have V and J called. A part of the clones is gone; compared with another copy, unresolved V genes explain less than half, and the rest is unexplained. The V and J calls and clone size are taken from that table; D and trimming were inferred from the DNA. The sample data list roughly 50,000 clones, and approximately 85% of these were observed just once. The top ten hold 6.5% of the sample.

Unmatched junction bases come to 13, with V trimmed by 5 bases and J by 3 bases. The CDR3 contains 17 residues, cysteine and phenylalanine counted. Only the CDR3 portion is preserved as DNA: 51 bases, with reading frame beginning at the first base. CDR1 is given as SGHVS and CDR2 as FQNEAQ, both from the germline V gene. As concerns this clone: Its specific antigen is unknown. Base qualities are not recorded, but no much larger clone differs from it by a single base.

Results and caveats for the whole study, not just this receptor: Clinical and demographic metadata were provided uncurated, with the amount varying by source and participant.

The collaborating institutions used their own protocols to collect whole blood in K2EDTA tubes. For TCRbeta analysis, collaborator samples were shipped as frozen whole blood, as isolated PBMCs, or as DNA extracted from either sample type. This receptor was taken from a man between 60 and 75 years old with acute or convalescent COVID-19. The sequenced sample consisted of peripheral blood. Recombination connected TRBV7-8 to TRBJ1-3; 7 central nucleotides agree with TRBD1. The CDR3 reads CASSGRGRGLNGNTIYF. The sequenced DNA is TGTGCCAGCAGCGGTAGGGGAAGGGGGCTAAATGGAAACACCATATATTTT.